The next 13 T cell receptor beta chains were all read from a single sample in a study of blood T cell repertoires in COVID-19. TCRdb keeps only in-frame clones here, not all; method: immunoSEQ multiplex PCR. The top ten hold roughly 10% of the sample, which has 300,000 to 350,000 clones, roughly nine tenths seen once. The specimen sequenced was PBMCs or T cells enriched from blood (not recorded which). Receptors were obtained from a woman aged 25 to 39 who had recovered from COVID-19.

This chain joins TRBV11-2 and TRBJ1-3; a possible D gene is TRBD1 (6 bases). There are 18 residues in the CDR3. V was pared by 1 base and J by 1 base, with 17 bases between. CDR1 and CDR2 from the germline V gene are SGHAT and FQNNGV. CDR3 sequence (DNA): TGTGCCAGCAGCTTAGCCCAACTACAGGGAAGTTCTGGAAACACCATATATTTT. Protein: CASSLAQLQGSSGNTIYF.

This clone was recorded only once. The chain couples TRBV7-9 to TRBJ1-3; D is unresolved. Germline CDR1 reads SEHNR; CDR2 reads FQNEAQ (reference sequence). Trimming took 5 bases from V and 0 from J, leaving 14 bases between them. This CDR3 has 16 amino acids. The CDR3 reads CASSATGVVSGNTIYF. In nucleotides, the CDR3 is TGTGCCAGCAGCGCGACTGGAGTTGTCTCTGGAAACACCATATATTTT.

The chain employs TRBV5-1 and TRBJ1-2; D is possibly TRBD1 (5 bases). Trimming took 2 bases from V and 5 from J, leaving 22 bases between them. There are 17 residues in the CDR3. Germline values: CDR1 SGHRS, CDR2 YFSETQ. This CDR3 is CASSLGGGTSRRYGYTF. The CDR3 DNA is TGCGCCAGCAGCTTAGGTGGTGGGACTTCTCGACGGTATGGCTACACCTTC. The variable domain in full, completed from reference TRBV5-1 and TRBJ1-2, reads KAGVTQTPRYLIKTRGQQVTLSCSPISGHRSVSWYQQTPGQGLQFLFEYFSETQRNKGNFPGRFSGRQFSNSRSEMNVSTLELGDSALYLCASSLGGGTSRRYGYTFGSGTRLTVV.

The CDR3 DNA reads as TGCGCCAGCAGTCTCCCCCACGCGCCGCCGGAGACCCAGTACTTC. Residues: CASSLPHAPPETQYF. V usage is TRBV23-1 and J usage is TRBJ2-5; D is unresolved. TRBV23-1 qualifies as an ORF whose function is uncertain. This CDR3 contains 15 residues. V shed 4 bases and J shed 5 bases, with 17 bases lying between them.

This clone showed up just once. The rearrangement uses TRBV10-3 and TRBJ2-2; 7 bases fit TRBD1. The CDR3 runs 15 residues. Trimming at V came to 6 bases and at J to 0 bases, leaving 4 bases not matched to a gene. Germline V gene data show CDR1 as ENHRY and CDR2 as SYGVKD. The CDR3 here is CAISIGTANTGELFF. CDR3 nucleotide sequence: TGTGCCATCAGCATCGGGACAGCGAACACCGGGGAGCTGTTTTTT.

The chain is built from TRBV3-1 (or the pseudogene TRBV3-2) and TRBJ2-3; a weak D match, TRBD2 (6 bases). From germline, CDR1 is LGHDT and CDR2 YNNKEL (reference sequence). This CDR3 is built from 22 residues. V lost 3 bases to trimming and J lost 0 bases, with 31 bases between them. CDR3 bases: TGTGCCAGCAGCCATACTAATACCGCGGGACTCATAACCTTTACTAGCACAGATACGCAGTATTTT. Residues: CASSHTNTAGLITFTSTDTQYF.

The V gene is TRBV7-9, the J gene TRBJ2-1, with D unclear. CDR3 length: 15 amino acids. CDR1 is SEHNR, CDR2 FQNEAQ, per germline (reference sequence). Deletions cut 5 bases from V and 6 bases from J, with 17 bases between. DNA of the CDR3: TGTGCCAGCAGCCCCCCCCATGGGCGATCCAATGAGCAGTTCTTC. This encodes CASSPPHGRSNEQFF.

J is TRBJ2-7 and V is TRBV5-8, with TRBD1 matching 9 bases. Trimming at V came to 5 bases and at J to 5 bases, leaving 14 bases not matched to a gene. Germline V CDR1 and CDR2: SGHTS, YDEGEE. This CDR3 has 16 residues. The DNA of the CDR3 is TGTGCCAGCAGTTTTGACGCCGGGACAGGGCCGCACGAGCAGTACTTC. Encoded protein: CASSFDAGTGPHEQYF.

This chain links TRBV7-2 with TRBJ2-7; 9 bases agree with TRBD2. This CDR3 has 16 amino acids. In germline, CDR1 is SGHTA, CDR2 FQGNSA. Trimming took 1 base from V and 0 from J; bases not matched to a gene: 4. In nucleotides, the CDR3 is TGTGCCAGCAGCTTAGATGCGGGAGGGAGCTCCTACGAGCAGTACTTC. Translated, it gives CASSLDAGGSSYEQYF.

This chain joins TRBV11-2 and TRBJ1-2; TRBD1 might be the D (5 bases). V lost 5 bases and J 0 bases, leaving 13 bases between the germline ends. The CDR3 is made up of 15 amino acids. The germline CDR1 and CDR2 sequences are SGHAT and FQNNGV. The CDR3 region has the DNA TGTGCCAGCAGCACCACAGGAATATCTAACTATGGCTACACCTTC. Amino acids: CASSTTGISNYGYTF.

The J gene is TRBJ1-3, the V gene TRBV4-3; no reliable D call. Per the germline V gene, CDR1 is LGHNA and CDR2 is YSLEER. The length of the CDR3 is 16 residues. The V end lost 0 bases, the J end lost 3 bases, and 12 bases lay between the germline ends. This CDR3 reads CASSQDLRVLGNTIYF. The CDR3 coding sequence is TGCGCCAGCAGCCAAGATCTTCGAGTTCTTGGAAACACCATATATTTT.

This clone was counted once. The rearrangement uses TRBV19 and TRBJ2-2; D not resolved. Germline CDR1 LNHDA, CDR2 SQIVND (reference sequence). The V and J ends lost 5 bases and 6 bases respectively, with 7 bases between them. The CDR3 loop spans 12 amino acids. Here the CDR3 reads CASSRVAGELFF. In DNA, the CDR3 is TGTGCCAGTAGTCGGGTAGCCGGGGAGCTGTTTTTT.

The rearrangement links TRBV7-6 to TRBJ2-7; 7 bases agree with TRBD2. The germline gives CDR1 SGHVS, CDR2 FNYEAQ. The CDR3 contains 15 residues. V was pared by 1 base and J by 3 bases, with 6 bases of the junction left unmatched. The CDR3 loop reads CASSLERTRIYEQYF. In DNA form, the CDR3 reads TGTGCCAGCAGCTTAGAGCGGACTAGGATCTACGAGCAGTACTTC.